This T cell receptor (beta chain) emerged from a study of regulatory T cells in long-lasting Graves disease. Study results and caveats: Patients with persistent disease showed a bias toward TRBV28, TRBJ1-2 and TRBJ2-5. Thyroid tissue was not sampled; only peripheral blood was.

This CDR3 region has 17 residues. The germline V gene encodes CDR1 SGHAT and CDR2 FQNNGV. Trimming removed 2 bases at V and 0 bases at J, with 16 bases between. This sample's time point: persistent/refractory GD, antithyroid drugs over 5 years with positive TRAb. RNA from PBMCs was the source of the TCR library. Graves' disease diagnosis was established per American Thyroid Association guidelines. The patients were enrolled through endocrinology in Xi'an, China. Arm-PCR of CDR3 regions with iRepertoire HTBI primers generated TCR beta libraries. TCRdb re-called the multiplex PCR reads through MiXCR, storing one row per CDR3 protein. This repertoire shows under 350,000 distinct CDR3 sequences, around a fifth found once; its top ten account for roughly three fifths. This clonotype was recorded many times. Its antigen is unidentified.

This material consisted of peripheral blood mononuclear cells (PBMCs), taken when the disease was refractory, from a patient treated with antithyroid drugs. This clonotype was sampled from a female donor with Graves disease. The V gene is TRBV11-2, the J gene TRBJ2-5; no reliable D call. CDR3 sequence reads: CASSLPYSLGYQETQYF. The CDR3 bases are TGTGCCAGCAGCTTACCATACAGCTTAGGGTACCAAGAGACCCAGTACTTC. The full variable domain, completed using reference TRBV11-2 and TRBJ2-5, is EAGVAQSPRYKIIEKRQSVAFWCNPISGHATLYWYQQILGQGPKLLIQFQNNGVVDDSQLPKDRFSAERLKGVDSTLKIQPAKLEDSAVYLCASSLPYSLGYQETQYFGPGTRLLVL.